The present TCR beta chain was sequenced within a study of spatial heterogeneity in lung cancer. The time point denotes: sample taken at primary tumor resection. Sequencing was performed on whole RNA extracted from tumor and nontumor lung tissue, or from frozen PBMC, and the material was left unsorted. This CDR3 comprises 16 residues. The germline V gene encodes CDR1 MNHNY and CDR2 SVGAGI (reference sequence). V was clipped by 4 bases and J by 0 bases, with 10 bases between them. In this sample, this clonotype is medium-sized (0.01 to 0.1%). For a library built for alpha chains, this beta chain is a stray read; little rests on its size. The library protocol tagged each TCR cDNA with a unique molecular identifier. Each CDR3 protein gets one entry after TCRdb re-called the 5' RACE reads with MiXCR. Of 5,000 to 6,500 distinct CDR3 sequences listed, about 12% were seen once; the top ten hold 16%.

Specimen: lung tissue, collected at surgery. This TCR derives from a human donor with early-stage non-small cell lung cancer. The V gene is TRBV6-6, the J gene TRBJ2-6; D might be TRBD1 (5 bases). The CDR3 DNA follows: TGTGCCAGCAGTTTATTTAGGGGCTCTGGGGCCAACGTCCTGACTTTC. Protein product: CASSLFRGSGANVLTF.